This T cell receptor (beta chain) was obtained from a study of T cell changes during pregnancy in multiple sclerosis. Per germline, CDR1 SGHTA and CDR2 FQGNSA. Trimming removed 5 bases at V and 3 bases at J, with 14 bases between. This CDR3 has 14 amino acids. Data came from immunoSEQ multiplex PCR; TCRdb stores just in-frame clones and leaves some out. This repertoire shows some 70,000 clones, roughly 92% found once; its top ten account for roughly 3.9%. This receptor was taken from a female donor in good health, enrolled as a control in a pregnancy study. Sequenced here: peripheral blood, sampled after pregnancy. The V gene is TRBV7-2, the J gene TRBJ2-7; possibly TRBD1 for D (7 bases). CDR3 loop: CASSRAGGNYEQYF. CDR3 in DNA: TGTGCCAGCAGCCGAGCAGGGGGGAACTACGAGCAGTACTTC.